This TCR beta chain was observed in a study of response to subunit inactivated influenza vaccine. Study-wide findings and caveats: It was suggested by the authors that few new T cells are recruited by each seasonal influenza vaccination.

This clonotype came up a few times. What it binds is not known. Using its own MiXCR run on the RT-PCR reads, TCRdb lists one record per CDR3 protein. The sample lists almost 250,000 distinct CDR3 sequences; roughly an eighth were seen once. CDR1 is SEHNR, CDR2 FQNEAQ, per germline (reference sequence). J gave up 7 bases and V 5 bases, and 5 bases lay outside the gene matches. This CDR3 is built from 14 residues. The receptor was isolated from a man aged 50 or older who received an inactivated influenza vaccine. The sample was non-naive T cells sorted from PBMCs, taken around two weeks before vaccination. This chain uses TRBV7-9 with TRBJ1-6; 7 nucleotides line up with TRBD1. CDR3 DNA: TGTGCCAGCAGCCTAAAGACAGGGAATTCACCCCTCCACTTT. It yields the protein CASSLKTGNSPLHF.